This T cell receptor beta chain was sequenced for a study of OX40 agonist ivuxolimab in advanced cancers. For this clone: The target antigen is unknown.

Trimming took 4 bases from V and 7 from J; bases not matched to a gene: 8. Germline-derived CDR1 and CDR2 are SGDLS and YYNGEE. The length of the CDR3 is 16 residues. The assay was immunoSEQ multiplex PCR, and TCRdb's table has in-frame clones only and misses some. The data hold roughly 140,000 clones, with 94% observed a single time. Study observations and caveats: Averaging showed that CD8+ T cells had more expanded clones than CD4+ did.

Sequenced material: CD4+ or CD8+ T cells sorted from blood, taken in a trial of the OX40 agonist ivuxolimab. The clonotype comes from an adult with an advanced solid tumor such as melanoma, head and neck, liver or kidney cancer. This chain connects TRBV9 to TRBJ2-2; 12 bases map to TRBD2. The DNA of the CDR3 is TGTGCCAGCAGCATGACTAGCGGGAGAACAATCGGGGAGCTGTTTTTT. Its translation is CASSMTSGRTIGELFF.